This T cell receptor beta chain was retrieved from a study of blood T cell repertoires in COVID-19. Study summary: Some COVID-19 samples were acute and others convalescent; all came from the United States, Italy and Spain. Sample material is recorded as cDNA or gDNA derived from T cells, B-cell-depleted T cells, or PBMCs.

V trimming: 3 bases; J trimming: 7 bases; junction bases outside the gene matches: 4. Per germline, CDR1 KGHSH and CDR2 LQKENI. The CDR3 contains 14 residues. Methods used by the authors: Reference gene primer amplification in the assay estimated nucleated cell counts. Clones were read by immunoSEQ multiplex PCR, and TCRdb kept only the in-frame ones, dropping some. V, J and clone size are taken as reported in that table, and D and trimming were inferred from the DNA itself. The sample holds some 110,000 clones; 65% to 90% are singletons and the top ten take less than 45%. This receptor was identified in a man aged 80 or over with acute or convalescent COVID-19. The chain is built from TRBV18 and TRBJ1-5, with 9 bases lining up with TRBD1. Material: peripheral blood. This chain's CDR3 is CASSPGQGMQPQHF. CDR3 nucleotides: TGTGCCAGCTCACCCGGACAGGGGATGCAGCCCCAGCATTTT. The variable domain in full, with the rest retrieved from reference TRBV18 and TRBJ1-5, is NAGVMQNPRHLVRRRGQEARLRCSPMKGHSHVYWYRQLPEEGLKFMVYLQKENIIDESGMPKERFSAEFPKEGPSILRIQQVVRGDSAAYFCASSPGQGMQPQHFGDGTRLSIL.